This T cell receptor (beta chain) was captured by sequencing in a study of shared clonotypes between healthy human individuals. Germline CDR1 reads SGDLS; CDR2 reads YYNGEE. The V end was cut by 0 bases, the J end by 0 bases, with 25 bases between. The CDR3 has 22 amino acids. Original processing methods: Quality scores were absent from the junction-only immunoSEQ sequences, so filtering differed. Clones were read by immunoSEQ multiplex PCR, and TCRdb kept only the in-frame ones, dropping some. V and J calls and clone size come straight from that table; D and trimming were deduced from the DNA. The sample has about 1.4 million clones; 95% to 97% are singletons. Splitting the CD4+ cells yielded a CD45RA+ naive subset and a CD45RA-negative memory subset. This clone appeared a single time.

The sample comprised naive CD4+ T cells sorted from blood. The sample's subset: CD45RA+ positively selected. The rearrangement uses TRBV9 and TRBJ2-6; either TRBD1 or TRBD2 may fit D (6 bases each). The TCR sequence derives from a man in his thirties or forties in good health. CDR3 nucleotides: TGTGCCAGCAGCGTAGAAGGGACAAACTACTGGGGAGGAGTCTCTGGGGCCAACGTCCTGACTTTC. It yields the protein CASSVEGTNYWGGVSGANVLTF.